Sequencing of this T cell receptor beta chain was carried out in a study of T cell repertoires in cytomegalovirus infection. Across the whole study: Signatures in public TCR beta sequences pointed to both CMV infection and matching HLA type.

The CDR3 has 13 amino acids. The germline gives CDR1 LNHDA, CDR2 SQIVND (reference sequence). V dropped 8 bases and J dropped 1 base, with 11 bases sitting between them. Study observations and caveats: HLA-C-restricted CMV-specific TCR beta clonotypes prevailed in the ex vivo response. Using cumulative public TCR beta family frequency, the authors identified those who carried CMV together with the relevant HLA.

Via MiXCR, TCRdb re-called the reads, giving one row per CDR3 protein. Here the sample spans 170,000 or so distinct CDR3 sequences, approximately 18% being singletons. A word on this clonotype: The antigen is unknown.

The TCR comes from a human donor in good health (CMV status not recorded). Some clones in this sample may be carry-over from other donors' samples. The sequenced material came from CD8+ T cells from PBMCs. The rearrangement links TRBV19 to TRBJ1-1; D uncertain. In DNA form, the CDR3 reads TGTGCCAGTCGATGGGATCCGAACACTGAAGCTTTCTTT. Amino acid sequence: CASRWDPNTEAFF. The whole variable domain, filled in from reference TRBV19 and TRBJ1-1, reads DGGITQSPKYLFRKEGQNVTLSCEQNLNHDAMYWYRQDPGQGLRLIYYSQIVNDFQKGDIAEGYSVSREKKESFPLTVTSAQKNPTAFYLCASRWDPNTEAFFGQGTRLTVV.